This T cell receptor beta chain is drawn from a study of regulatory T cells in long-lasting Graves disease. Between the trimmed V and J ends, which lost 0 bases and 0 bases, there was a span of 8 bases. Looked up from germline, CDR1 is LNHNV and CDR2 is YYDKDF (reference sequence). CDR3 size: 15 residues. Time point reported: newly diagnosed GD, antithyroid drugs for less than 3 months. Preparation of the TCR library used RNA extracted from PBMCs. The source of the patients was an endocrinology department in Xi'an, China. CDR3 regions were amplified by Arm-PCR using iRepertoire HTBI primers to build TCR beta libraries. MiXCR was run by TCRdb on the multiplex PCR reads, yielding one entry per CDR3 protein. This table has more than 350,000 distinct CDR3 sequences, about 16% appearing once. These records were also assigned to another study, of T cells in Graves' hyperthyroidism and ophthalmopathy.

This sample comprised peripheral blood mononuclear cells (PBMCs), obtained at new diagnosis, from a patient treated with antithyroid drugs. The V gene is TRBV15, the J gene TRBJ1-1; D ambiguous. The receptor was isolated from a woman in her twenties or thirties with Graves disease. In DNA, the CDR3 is TGTGCCACCAGCAGAGAGGTCTCCCTGAACACTGAAGCTTTCTTT. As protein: CATSREVSLNTEAFF.